This paragraph covers one T cell receptor beta chain sequence. Ages ranged from roughly 18 to 95 years, with residence in about 24 US areas. The ends lost 5 bases at V and 5 bases at J; junction bases unmatched: 11. Looked up from germline, CDR1 is MDHEN and CDR2 is SYDVKM. The CDR3 spans 16 residues. These data come from a study of blood T cell repertoires in COVID-19. Turning to the study itself: Samples of COVID-19 (acute and convalescent) were obtained from the United States, Italy and Spain. The analysed material was cDNA or gDNA that came from T cells, B-cell-depleted T cells, or PBMCs.

Per the original methods: The assay estimated nucleated cells by amplifying reference gene primers. The assay was immunoSEQ multiplex PCR, and TCRdb's table has in-frame clones only and misses some. The V and J calls and clone size are taken from that table; D and trimming were inferred from the DNA. The sample contains some 330,000 clones, about 87% of which appear only once. Input material: PBMCs or T cells enriched from blood (not recorded which). The clonotype originates from a man aged 25 to 45 who had recovered from COVID-19. This rearrangement joins TRBV28 to TRBJ1-3, with 8 bases matching TRBD1. The CDR3 DNA sequence: TGTGCCAGCAGTCCGGGGACAGGTGGGGGAAGAAACACCATATATTTT. Translating gives CASSPGTGGGRNTIYF.